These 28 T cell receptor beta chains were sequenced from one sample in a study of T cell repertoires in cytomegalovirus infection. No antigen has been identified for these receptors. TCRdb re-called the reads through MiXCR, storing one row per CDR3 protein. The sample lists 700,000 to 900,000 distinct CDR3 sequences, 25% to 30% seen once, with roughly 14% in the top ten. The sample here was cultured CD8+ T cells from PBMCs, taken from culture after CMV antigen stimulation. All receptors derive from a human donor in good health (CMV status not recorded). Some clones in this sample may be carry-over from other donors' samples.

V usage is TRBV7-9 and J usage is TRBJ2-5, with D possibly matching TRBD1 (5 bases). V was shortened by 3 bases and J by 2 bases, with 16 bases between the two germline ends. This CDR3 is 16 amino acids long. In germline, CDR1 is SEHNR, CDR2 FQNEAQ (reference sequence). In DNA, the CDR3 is TGTGCCAGCAGCTTTAAGACAGAAATGGGGCAAGAGACCCAGTACTTC. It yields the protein CASSFKTEMGQETQYF.

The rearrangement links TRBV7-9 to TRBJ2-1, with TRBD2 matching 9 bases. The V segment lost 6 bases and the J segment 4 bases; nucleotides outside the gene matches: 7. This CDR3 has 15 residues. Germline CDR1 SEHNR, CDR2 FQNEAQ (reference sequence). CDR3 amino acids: CASSSKRGAYNEQFF. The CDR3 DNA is TGTGCCAGCAGTTCTAAGCGGGGGGCTTACAATGAGCAGTTCTTC.

CDR3 region: CASSVGDRVAEAFF. The CDR3 nucleotides read TGTGCCAGCAGCGTAGGAGACAGGGTCGCTGAAGCTTTCTTT. J is TRBJ1-1 and V is TRBV9, with 7 bases matching TRBD1. This CDR3 spans 14 amino acids. Germline V gives CDR1 SGDLS, CDR2 YYNGEE. Trimming at V came to 0 bases and at J to 6 bases, leaving 5 bases not matched to a gene.

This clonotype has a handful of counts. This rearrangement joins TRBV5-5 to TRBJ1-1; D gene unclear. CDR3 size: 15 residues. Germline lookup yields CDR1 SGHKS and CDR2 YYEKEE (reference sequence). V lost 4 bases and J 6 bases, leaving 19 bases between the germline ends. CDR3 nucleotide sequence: TGTGCCAGCAGCCCGCGCCAGGTTTTATCGCCTGAAGCTTTCTTT. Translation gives CASSPRQVLSPEAFF.

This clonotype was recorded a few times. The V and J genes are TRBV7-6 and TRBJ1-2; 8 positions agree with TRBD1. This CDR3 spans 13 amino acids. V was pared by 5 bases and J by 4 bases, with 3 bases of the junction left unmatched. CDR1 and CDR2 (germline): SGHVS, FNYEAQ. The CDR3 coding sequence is TGTGCCAGCAGCGCGGGACAGGCCTATGGCTACACCTTC. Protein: CASSAGQAYGYTF.

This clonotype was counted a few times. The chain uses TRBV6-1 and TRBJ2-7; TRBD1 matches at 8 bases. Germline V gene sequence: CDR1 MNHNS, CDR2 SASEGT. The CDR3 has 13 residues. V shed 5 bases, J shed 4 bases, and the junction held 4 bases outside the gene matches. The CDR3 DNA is TGTGCCAGCAGTTGGGGGACAGGATACGAGCAGTACGTC. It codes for CASSWGTGYEQYV.

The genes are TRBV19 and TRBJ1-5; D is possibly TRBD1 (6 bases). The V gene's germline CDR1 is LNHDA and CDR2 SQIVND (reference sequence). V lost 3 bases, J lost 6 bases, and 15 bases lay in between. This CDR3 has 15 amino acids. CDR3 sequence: CASSIGQRAGQPQHF. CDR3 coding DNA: TGTGCCAGTAGTATCGGACAGCGGGCGGGTCAGCCCCAGCATTTT.

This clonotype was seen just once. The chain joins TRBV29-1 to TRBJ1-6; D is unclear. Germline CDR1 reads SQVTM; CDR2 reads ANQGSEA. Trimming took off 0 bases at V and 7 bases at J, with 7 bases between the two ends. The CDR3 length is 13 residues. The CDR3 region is CSVEEDRNSPLHF. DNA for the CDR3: TGCAGCGTTGAAGAGGATAGGAATTCACCCCTCCACTTT.

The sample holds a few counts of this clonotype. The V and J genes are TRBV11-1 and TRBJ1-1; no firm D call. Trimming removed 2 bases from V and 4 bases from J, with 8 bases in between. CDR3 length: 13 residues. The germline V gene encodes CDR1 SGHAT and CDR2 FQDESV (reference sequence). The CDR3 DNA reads TGTGCCAGCAGCTTATGGAGGGTCACTGAAGCTTTCTTT. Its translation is CASSLWRVTEAFF.

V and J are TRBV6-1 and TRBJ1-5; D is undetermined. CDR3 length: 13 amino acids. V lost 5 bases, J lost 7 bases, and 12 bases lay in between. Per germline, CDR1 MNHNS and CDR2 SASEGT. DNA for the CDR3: TGTGCCAGCAGTACCGACACTATCCAGCCCCAGCATTTT. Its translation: CASSTDTIQPQHF.

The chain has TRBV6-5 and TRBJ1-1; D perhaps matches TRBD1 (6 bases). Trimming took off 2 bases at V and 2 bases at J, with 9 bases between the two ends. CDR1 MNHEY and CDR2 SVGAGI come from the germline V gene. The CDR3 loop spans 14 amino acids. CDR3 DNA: TGTGCCAGCAGTTACGAACAGGGAAACACTGAAGCTTTCTTT. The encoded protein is CASSYEQGNTEAFF.

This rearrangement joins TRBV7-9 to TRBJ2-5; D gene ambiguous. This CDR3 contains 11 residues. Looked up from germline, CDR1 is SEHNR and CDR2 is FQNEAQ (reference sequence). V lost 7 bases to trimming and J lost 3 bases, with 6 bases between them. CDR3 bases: TGTGCCAGCACCGCTGAAGAGACCCAGTACTTC. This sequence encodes CASTAEETQYF. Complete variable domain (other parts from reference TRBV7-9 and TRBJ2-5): DTGVSQNPRHKITKRGQNVTFRCDPISEHNRLYWYRQTLGQGPEFLTYFQNEAQLEKSRLLSDRFSAERPKGSFSTLEIQRTEQGDSAMYLCASTAEETQYFGPGTRLLVL.

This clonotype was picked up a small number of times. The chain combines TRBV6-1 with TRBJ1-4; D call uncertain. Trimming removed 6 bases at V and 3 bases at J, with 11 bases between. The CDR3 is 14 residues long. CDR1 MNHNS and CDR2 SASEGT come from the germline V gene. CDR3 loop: CASRSYRPNEKLFF. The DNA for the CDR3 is TGTGCCAGCAGGTCGTACAGACCTAATGAAAAACTGTTTTTT.

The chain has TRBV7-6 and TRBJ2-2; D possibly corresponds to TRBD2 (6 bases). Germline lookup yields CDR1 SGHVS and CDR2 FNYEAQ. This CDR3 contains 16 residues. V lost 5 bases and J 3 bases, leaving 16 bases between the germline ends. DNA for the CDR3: TGTGCCAGCAGCCAGGGTGGAGGGGCCGACACCGGGGAGCTGTTTTTT. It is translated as CASSQGGGADTGELFF.

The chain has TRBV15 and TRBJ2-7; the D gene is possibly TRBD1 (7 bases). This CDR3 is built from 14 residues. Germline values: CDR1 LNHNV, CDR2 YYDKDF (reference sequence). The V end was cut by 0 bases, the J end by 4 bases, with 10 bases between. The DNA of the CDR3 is TGTGCCACCAGCAGAGATGCAGGGGGGTACGAGCAGTACTTC. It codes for CATSRDAGGYEQYF.

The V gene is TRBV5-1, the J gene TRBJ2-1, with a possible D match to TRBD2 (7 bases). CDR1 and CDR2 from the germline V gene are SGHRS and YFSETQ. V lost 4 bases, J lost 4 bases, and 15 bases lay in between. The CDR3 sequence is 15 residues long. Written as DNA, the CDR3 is TGCGCCAGCAGCCCCGGGGAGGGGACATACAATGAGCAGTTCTTC. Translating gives CASSPGEGTYNEQFF.

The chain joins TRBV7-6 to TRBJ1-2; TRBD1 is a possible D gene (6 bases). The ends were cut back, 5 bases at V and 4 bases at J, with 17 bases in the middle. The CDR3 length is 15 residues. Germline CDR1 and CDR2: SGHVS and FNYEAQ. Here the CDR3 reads CASSEDRDKAYGYTF. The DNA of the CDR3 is TGTGCCAGCAGCGAAGACCGGGACAAGGCCTATGGCTACACCTTC. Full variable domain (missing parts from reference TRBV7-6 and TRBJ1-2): GAGVSQSPRYKVTKRGQDVALRCDPISGHVSLYWYRQALGQGPEFLTYFNYEAQQDKSGLPNDRFSAERPEGSISTLTIQRTEQRDSAMYRCASSEDRDKAYGYTFGSGTRLTVV.

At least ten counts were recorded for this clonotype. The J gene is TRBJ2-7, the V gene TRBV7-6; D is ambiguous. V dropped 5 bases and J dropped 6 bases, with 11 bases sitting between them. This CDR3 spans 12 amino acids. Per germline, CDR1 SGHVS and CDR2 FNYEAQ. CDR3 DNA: TGTGCCAGCAGCCCCGGCCTATCCGAGCAGTACTTC. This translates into CASSPGLSEQYF.

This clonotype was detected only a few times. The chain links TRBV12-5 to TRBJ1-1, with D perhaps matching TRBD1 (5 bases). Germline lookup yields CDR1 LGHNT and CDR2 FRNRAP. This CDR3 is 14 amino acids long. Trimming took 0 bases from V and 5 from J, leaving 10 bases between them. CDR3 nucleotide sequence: TGTGCTAGTGGTTTGGTCCGGGGGGGTACTGAAGCTTTCTTT. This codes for CASGLVRGGTEAFF.

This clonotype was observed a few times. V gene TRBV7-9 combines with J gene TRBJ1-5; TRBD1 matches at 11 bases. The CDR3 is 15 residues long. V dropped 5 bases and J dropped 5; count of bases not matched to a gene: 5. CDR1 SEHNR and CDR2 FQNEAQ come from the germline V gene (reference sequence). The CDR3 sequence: CASSEDRGRDQPQHF. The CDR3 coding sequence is TGTGCCAGCAGCGAGGACAGGGGGCGGGATCAGCCCCAGCATTTT.

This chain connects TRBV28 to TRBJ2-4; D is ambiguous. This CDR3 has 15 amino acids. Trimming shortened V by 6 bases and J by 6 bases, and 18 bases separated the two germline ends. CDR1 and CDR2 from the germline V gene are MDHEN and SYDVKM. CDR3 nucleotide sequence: TGTGCCAGCAGCCCCGTTAGCCCAGGTGGAAACATTCAGTACTTC. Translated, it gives CASSPVSPGGNIQYF. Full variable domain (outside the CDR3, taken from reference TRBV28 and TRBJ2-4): DVKVTQSSRYLVKRTGEKVFLECVQDMDHENMFWYRQDPGLGLRLIYFSYDVKMKEKGDIPEGYSVSREKKERFSLILESASTNQTSMYLCASSPVSPGGNIQYFGAGTRLSVL.

The CDR3 spells CASRVGYQETQYF. In DNA, the CDR3 is TGTGCCAGCCGCGTTGGGTACCAAGAGACCCAGTACTTC. The rearrangement uses TRBV7-6 and TRBJ2-5; no firm D call. The ends were cut back, 8 bases at V and 0 bases at J, with 10 bases in the middle. The CDR3 covers 13 residues. The germline CDR1 and CDR2 sequences are SGHVS and FNYEAQ.

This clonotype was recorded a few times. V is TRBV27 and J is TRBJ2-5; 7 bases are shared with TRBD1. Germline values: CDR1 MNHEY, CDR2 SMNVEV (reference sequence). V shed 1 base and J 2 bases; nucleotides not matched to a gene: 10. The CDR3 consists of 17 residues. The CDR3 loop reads CASSLYAGQGEQETQYF. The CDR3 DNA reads TGTGCCAGCAGTTTATACGCCGGGCAGGGGGAACAAGAGACCCAGTACTTC.

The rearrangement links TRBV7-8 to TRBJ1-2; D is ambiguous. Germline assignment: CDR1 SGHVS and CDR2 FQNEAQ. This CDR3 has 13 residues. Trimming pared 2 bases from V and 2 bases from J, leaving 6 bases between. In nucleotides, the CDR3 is TGTGCCAGCAGCTTACGGCTGAACTATGGCTACACCTTC. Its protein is CASSLRLNYGYTF.

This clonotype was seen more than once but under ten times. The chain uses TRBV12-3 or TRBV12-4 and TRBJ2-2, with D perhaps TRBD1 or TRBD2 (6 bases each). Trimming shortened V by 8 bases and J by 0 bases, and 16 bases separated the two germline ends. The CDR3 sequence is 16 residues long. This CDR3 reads CASFWGAGANTGELFF. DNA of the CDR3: TGTGCCAGCTTTTGGGGGGCAGGGGCGAACACCGGGGAGCTGTTTTTT.

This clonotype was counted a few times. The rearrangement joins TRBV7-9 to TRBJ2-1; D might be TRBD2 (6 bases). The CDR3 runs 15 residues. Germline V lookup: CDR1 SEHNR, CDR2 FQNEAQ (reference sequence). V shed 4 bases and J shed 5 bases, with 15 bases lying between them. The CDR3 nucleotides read TGTGCCAGCAGCTCCCTTCGAAGGAGGGACAATGAGCAGTTCTTC. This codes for CASSSLRRRDNEQFF.

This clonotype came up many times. CDR3 sequence reads: CASSAGLSSYNEQFF. CDR3 sequence (DNA): TGTGCCAGCAGTGCAGGGCTGAGCTCCTACAATGAGCAGTTCTTC. The chain combines TRBV7-9 with TRBJ2-1; weak D call: TRBD1 (5 bases). The CDR3 totals 15 residues. Deletions cut 6 bases from V and 0 bases from J, with 12 bases between. The germline V gene encodes CDR1 SEHNR and CDR2 FQNEAQ (reference sequence).

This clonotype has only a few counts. In DNA form, the CDR3 reads TGTGCCAGCAGCTTCCCCACGACTAGCGGGGGTGAGGAGACCCAGTACTTC. Its translation is CASSFPTTSGGEETQYF. The chain joins TRBV7-6 to TRBJ2-5; 12 bases map to TRBD2. CDR1 is SGHVS, CDR2 FNYEAQ, per germline. The CDR3 is made up of 17 amino acids. V lost 3 bases and J lost 5; bases outside the gene matches: 10.